One sample yielded the 19 T cell receptor beta chains listed below, sequenced in a study of blood T cells in healthy people across ages. PCR was performed a second time for roughly 6 to 12 cycles using a sample-barcoded 5' primer and a J-beta primer mix. TCRdb re-called the 5' RACE reads through MiXCR, storing one row per CDR3 protein. This sample carries 1.5 million to 2 million distinct CDR3 sequences, roughly 27% of them seen once, and the ten largest clones take roughly 8%. The material sequenced was blood. These receptors were taken from a woman aged 25-40 years in good health.

This chain joins TRBV7-2 and TRBJ2-5, with D perhaps matching TRBD2 (6 bases). The end of the DNA fits TRBJ2-1 better, so the J call may be wrong. The CDR3 runs to 16 residues. Germline CDR1 and CDR2: SGHTA and FQGNSA. The CDR3 region has the DNA TGTGCCAGCAGCTTAATACTAGCAGGAGGCCAAGAGACCCAGTTCTTC. Amino acid sequence: CASSLILAGGQETQFF.

This clonotype has only one observation. This rearrangement joins TRBV24-1 to TRBJ2-3; maybe TRBD1 (7 bases). CDR1 KGHDR and CDR2 SFDVKD come from the germline V gene. The CDR3 is 13 amino acids. Trimming left V 4 bases short and J 6 bases short, with 10 bases between. In DNA, the CDR3 is TGTGCCACCAGTGACGCGGGACAGGATACGCAGTATTTT. Translation: CATSDAGQDTQYF.

This clonotype was seen more than once but under ten times. V is TRBV28 and J is TRBJ2-5; D is ambiguous. Deletions cut 3 bases from V and 3 bases from J, with 14 bases between. This CDR3 has 15 amino acids. Germline loops: CDR1 MDHEN, CDR2 SYDVKM. CDR3 amino acids: CASSLYMGLKETQYF. The CDR3 nucleotides read TGTGCCAGCAGTTTGTATATGGGATTAAAAGAGACCCAGTACTTC. Full variable domain (missing parts from reference TRBV28 and TRBJ2-5): DVKVTQSSRYLVKRTGEKVFLECVQDMDHENMFWYRQDPGLGLRLIYFSYDVKMKEKGDIPEGYSVSREKKERFSLILESASTNQTSMYLCASSLYMGLKETQYFGPGTRLLVL.

This sequence joins TRBV4-2 and TRBJ1-2; tentative D call: TRBD1 (6 bases). Trimming took 4 bases from V and 6 from J, leaving 18 bases between them. Germline V lookup: CDR1 LGHNA, CDR2 YNFKEQ. CDR3 length: 15 residues. In DNA form, the CDR3 reads TGTGCCAGCAGCCCTTCCCAGGGGCGAATCAATGGCTACACCTTC. Translated: CASSPSQGRINGYTF.

The V and J genes are TRBV28 and TRBJ2-7; 9 nucleotides align to TRBD1. CDR3 length: 15 amino acids. Trimming removed 0 bases from V and 6 bases from J; junction bases left unmatched: 6. CDR1 and CDR2 (germline): MDHEN, SYDVKM. CDR3 in DNA: TGTGCCAGCAGTTTATGGGACAGGGGTCGCCGCGAGCAGTACTTC. This codes for CASSLWDRGRREQYF.

This clonotype was found many times. The chain carries TRBV7-9 and TRBJ2-7; D possibly uses TRBD1 or TRBD2 (5 bases each). From germline, CDR1 is SEHNR and CDR2 FQNEAQ (reference sequence). The CDR3 is 14 residues long. Trimming took off 7 bases at V and 5 bases at J, with 18 bases between the two ends. CDR3 region: CASTRDGVLDEQYF. The DNA for the CDR3 is TGTGCCAGCACCAGGGACGGTGTTCTCGACGAGCAGTACTTC.

There are a few counts of this clonotype. This chain joins TRBV2 and TRBJ2-3; D is ambiguous. The CDR3 sequence is 13 residues long. Germline lookup yields CDR1 SNHLY and CDR2 FYNNEI. The ends were cut back, 3 bases at V and 3 bases at J, with 7 bases in the middle. CDR3 in DNA: TGTGCCAGCAGTGAGCCAATGACAGATACGCAGTATTTT. Its translation: CASSEPMTDTQYF.

This clonotype was counted at least ten times. This chain links TRBV5-1 with TRBJ2-7, with D perhaps TRBD1 or TRBD2 (6 bases each). Germline CDR1 SGHRS, CDR2 YFSETQ. V dropped 6 bases and J dropped 0 bases, with 13 bases sitting between them. CDR3 length: 14 residues. This CDR3 reads CASIRRGDSYEQYF. The DNA of the CDR3 is TGCGCCAGCATTAGGAGGGGGGACTCCTACGAGCAGTACTTC.

This clonotype came up a few times. V usage is TRBV7-2 and J usage is TRBJ1-2; 8 bases are shared with TRBD1. This CDR3 is 15 amino acids long. The J segment lost 4 bases and the V segment lost 5 bases, leaving 9 bases of the junction unmatched. In germline, CDR1 is SGHTA, CDR2 FQGNSA. DNA of the CDR3: TGTGCCAGCAGCCCGGGACAGGTTATTTTCTATGGCTACACCTTC. It specifies CASSPGQVIFYGYTF.

As to this clonotype: This may be a read error, as it is one base from a much larger clone. This likely comes from a read error, as the CDR3 has no conserved phenylalanine or tryptophan at its end. This chain joins TRBV7-2 and TRBJ2-5, with TRBD2 identical over 10 bases. The CDR3 is made up of 16 amino acids. Germline V gives CDR1 SGHTA, CDR2 FQGNSA. Trimming took 1 base from V and 7 from J; bases not matched to a gene: 9. The CDR3 sequence: CASSLDGASGRVTQYC. Written as DNA, the CDR3 is TGTGCCAGCAGCTTAGATGGGGCTAGCGGGAGAGTGACCCAGTACTGC.

This clonotype was detected ten times or more. The V gene is TRBV20-1, the J gene TRBJ2-3, with a possible D match to TRBD2 (5 bases). The CDR3 sequence is 16 residues long. V dropped 0 bases and J dropped 1 base, with 14 bases sitting between them. Germline CDR1 DFQATT, CDR2 SNEGSKA (reference sequence). The CDR3 spells CSARDAGLAGTDTQYF. The CDR3 nucleotides are TGCAGTGCTAGAGATGCCGGGCTAGCCGGCACAGATACGCAGTATTTT.

This clonotype was found a few times. At one end, the junction sequence differs from germline, possibly due to a read error. The chain joins TRBV12-5 to TRBJ1-5; D might be TRBD1 (5 bases). The CDR3 extends over 16 amino acids. Germline V CDR1 and CDR2: LGHNT, FRNRAP. The CDR3 is CASGLGTQDGDQPQHF. In DNA, the CDR3 is TGTGCTAGTGGGTTGGGGACTCAGGACGGGGATCAGCCCCAGCATTTT.

As regards this clonotype: A much bigger clone sits one base away, suggesting this may be a read error. V is TRBV5-6 and J is TRBJ2-3; tentative D call: TRBD2 (6 bases). Trimming left V 1 base short and J 10 bases short, with 10 bases between. The V gene's germline CDR1 is SGHDT and CDR2 YYEEEE. The CDR3 is made up of 12 amino acids. The CDR3 reads CASSLITGAQYF. Here the CDR3 DNA reads TGTGCCAGCAGCTTGATCACGGGAGCGCAGTATTTT.

This clonotype was seen a few times. This chain links TRBV6-1 with TRBJ2-1; weak D call: TRBD1 (7 bases). The V end was cut by 10 bases, the J end by 6 bases, with 19 bases between. CDR1 MNHNS and CDR2 SASEGT come from the germline V gene. This CDR3 region has 14 residues. The CDR3 nucleotides are TGTGCCATCACTGGCGGGACAGTGCGCAATGAGCAGTTCTTC. The encoded protein is CAITGGTVRNEQFF.

This clonotype appeared many times. The chain joins TRBV12-3 or TRBV12-4 to TRBJ2-7; TRBD2 agrees at 12 bases. Losses at the gene ends were 5 bases for V and 2 bases for J; bases not matched to a gene: 4. The CDR3 has 15 amino acids. The CDR3 coding sequence is TGTGCCAGCAGTCCACTAGCGGGGGGCACCTACGAGCAGTACTTC. Its protein product is CASSPLAGGTYEQYF.

Concerning this clonotype itself: At one of its ends the junction is not consistent with the germline gene, which may arise from a read error. The chain combines TRBV5-6 with TRBJ1-2; D call uncertain. CDR3 length equals 13 residues. Germline V gene lookup returns CDR1 SGHDT and CDR2 YYEEEE. CDR3 amino acids: CASSLGGSYGCTF. CDR3 DNA sequence: TGTGCCAGCAGCTTGGGTGGGAGCTATGGCTGCACCTTC.

As to this clonotype: A far larger clone is just one base off, so this is likely a read error. This chain joins TRBV7-9 and TRBJ2-1; possible D gene TRBD2, 5 bases. Germline-derived CDR1 and CDR2 are SEHNR and FQNEAQ (reference sequence). CDR3 size: 12 residues. V dropped 3 bases and J dropped 13 bases, with 13 bases sitting between them. CDR3 loop: CASSFSGETQFF. In DNA, the CDR3 is TGTGCCAGCAGCTTCTCCGGGGAGACCCAGTTCTTC. Looking up the rest from reference TRBV7-9 and TRBJ2-1 gives the full variable domain: DTGVSQNPRHKITKRGQNVTFRCDPISEHNRLYWYRQTLGQGPEFLTYFQNEAQLEKSRLLSDRFSAERPKGSFSTLEIQRTEQGDSAMYLCASSFSGETQFFGPGTRLTVL.

The chain couples TRBV6-6 to TRBJ2-7, with 9 bases that match TRBD2. The germline V gene encodes CDR1 MNHNY and CDR2 SVGAGI (reference sequence). V shed 4 bases and J 2 bases; nucleotides not matched to a gene: 6. This CDR3 comprises 15 residues. CDR3 in amino acids: CASSLGLAFTYEQYF. The CDR3 coding sequence is TGTGCCAGCAGTTTAGGACTAGCGTTTACCTACGAGCAGTACTTC.

This chain links TRBV29-1 with TRBJ2-1; D call uncertain. V was shortened by 3 bases and J by 6 bases, with 15 bases between the two germline ends. The germline gives CDR1 SQVTM, CDR2 ANQGSEA. The CDR3 consists of 14 residues. CDR3 nucleotide sequence: TGCAGCGTTGAGCCCAGGCCCATCCGCAATGAGCAGTTCTTC. Translating it yields CSVEPRPIRNEQFF.